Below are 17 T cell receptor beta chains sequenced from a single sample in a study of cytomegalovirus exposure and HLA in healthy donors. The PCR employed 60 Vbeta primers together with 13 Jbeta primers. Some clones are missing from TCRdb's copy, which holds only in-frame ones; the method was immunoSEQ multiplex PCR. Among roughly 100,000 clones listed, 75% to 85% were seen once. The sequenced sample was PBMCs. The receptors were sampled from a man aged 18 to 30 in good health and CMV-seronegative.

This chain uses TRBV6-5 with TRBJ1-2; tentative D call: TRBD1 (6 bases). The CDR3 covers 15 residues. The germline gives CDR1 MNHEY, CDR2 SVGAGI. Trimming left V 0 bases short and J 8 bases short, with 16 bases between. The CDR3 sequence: CASSYSSTGRNGYTF. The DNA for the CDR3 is TGTGCCAGCAGTTACTCGAGTACAGGGAGAAACGGCTACACCTTC.

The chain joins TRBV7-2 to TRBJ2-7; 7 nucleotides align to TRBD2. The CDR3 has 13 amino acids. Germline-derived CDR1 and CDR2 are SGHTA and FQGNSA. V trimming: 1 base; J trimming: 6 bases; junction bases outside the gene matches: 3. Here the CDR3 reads CASSLGGSLEQYF. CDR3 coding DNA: TGTGCCAGCAGCTTAGGCGGGAGCCTCGAGCAGTACTTC.

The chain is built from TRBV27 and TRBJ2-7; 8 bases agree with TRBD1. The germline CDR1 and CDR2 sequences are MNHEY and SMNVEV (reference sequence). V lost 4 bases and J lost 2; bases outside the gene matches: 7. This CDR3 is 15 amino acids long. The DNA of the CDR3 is TGTGCCAGCAGTTCAACAGGGGGTTCCCCCTACGAGCAGTACTTC. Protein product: CASSSTGGSPYEQYF.

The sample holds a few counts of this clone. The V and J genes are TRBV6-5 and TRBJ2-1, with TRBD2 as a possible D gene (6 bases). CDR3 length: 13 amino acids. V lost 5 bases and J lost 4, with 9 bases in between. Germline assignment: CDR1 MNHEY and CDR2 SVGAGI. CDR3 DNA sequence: TGTGCCAGCAGTCCCCGGGGGTACAATGAGCAGTTCTTC. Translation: CASSPRGYNEQFF.

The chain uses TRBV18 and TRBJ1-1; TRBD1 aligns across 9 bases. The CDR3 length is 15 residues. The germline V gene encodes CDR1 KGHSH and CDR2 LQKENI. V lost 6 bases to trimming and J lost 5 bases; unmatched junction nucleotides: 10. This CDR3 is CASSLLQGAPTEAFF. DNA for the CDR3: TGTGCCAGCTCGCTTCTACAGGGGGCGCCAACTGAAGCTTTCTTT.

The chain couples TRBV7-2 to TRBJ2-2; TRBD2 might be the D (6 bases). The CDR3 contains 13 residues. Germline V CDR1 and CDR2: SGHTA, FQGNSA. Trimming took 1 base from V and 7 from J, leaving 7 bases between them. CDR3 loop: CASSLVGGGELFF. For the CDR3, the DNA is TGTGCCAGCAGCTTAGTGGGAGGCGGGGAGCTGTTTTTT.

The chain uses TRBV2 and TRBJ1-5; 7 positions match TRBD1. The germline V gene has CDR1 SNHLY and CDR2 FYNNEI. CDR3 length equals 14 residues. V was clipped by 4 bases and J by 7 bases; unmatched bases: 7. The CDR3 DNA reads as TGTGCCAGCAGTGTACAGGGGCTAGGGCAGCCCCAGCATTTT. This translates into CASSVQGLGQPQHF.

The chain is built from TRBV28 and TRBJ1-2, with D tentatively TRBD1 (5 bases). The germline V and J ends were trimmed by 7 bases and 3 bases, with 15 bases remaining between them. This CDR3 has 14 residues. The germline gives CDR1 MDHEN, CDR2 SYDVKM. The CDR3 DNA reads TGTGCCAGCACTACGGGGGAGGGGTACTATGGCTACACCTTC. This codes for CASTTGEGYYGYTF.

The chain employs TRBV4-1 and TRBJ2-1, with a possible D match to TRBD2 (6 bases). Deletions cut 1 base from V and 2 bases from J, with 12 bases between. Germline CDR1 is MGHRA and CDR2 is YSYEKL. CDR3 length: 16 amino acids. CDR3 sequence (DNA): TGCGCCAGCAGCCAAGTCTCCGGGAGTGCCTACAATGAGCAGTTCTTC. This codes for CASSQVSGSAYNEQFF.

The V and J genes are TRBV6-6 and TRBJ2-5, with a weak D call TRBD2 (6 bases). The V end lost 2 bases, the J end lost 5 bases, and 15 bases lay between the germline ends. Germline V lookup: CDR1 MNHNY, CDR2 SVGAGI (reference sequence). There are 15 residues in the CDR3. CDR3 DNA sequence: TGTGCCAGCAGTTACCTCGACCGCCTAGCGGAGACCCAGTACTTC. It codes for CASSYLDRLAETQYF.

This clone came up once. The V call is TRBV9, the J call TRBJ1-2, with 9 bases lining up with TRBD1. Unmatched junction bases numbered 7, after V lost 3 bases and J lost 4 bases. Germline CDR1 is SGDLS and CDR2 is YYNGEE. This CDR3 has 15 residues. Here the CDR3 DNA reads TGTGCCAGCAGCGCAGAAGACAGGGGGATCTATGGCTACACCTTC. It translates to CASSAEDRGIYGYTF.

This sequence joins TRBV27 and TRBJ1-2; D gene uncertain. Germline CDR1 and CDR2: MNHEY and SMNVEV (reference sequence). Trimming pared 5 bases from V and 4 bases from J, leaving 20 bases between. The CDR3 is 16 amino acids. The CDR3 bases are TGTGCCAGCAGTCACGAGACTCAATCCCCTAGCTATGGCTACACCTTC. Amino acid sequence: CASSHETQSPSYGYTF.

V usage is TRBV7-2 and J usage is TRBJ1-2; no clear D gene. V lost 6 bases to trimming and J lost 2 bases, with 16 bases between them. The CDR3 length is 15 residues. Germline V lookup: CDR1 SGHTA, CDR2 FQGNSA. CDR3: CASSPGSQTNYGYTF. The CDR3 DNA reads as TGTGCCAGCAGTCCGGGGAGCCAGACAAACTATGGCTACACCTTC.

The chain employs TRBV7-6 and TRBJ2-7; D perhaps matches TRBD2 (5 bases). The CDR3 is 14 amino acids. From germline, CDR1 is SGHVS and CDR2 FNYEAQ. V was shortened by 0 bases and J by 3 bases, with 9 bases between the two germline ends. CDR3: CASSLALADYEQYF. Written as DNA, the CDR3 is TGTGCCAGCAGCTTAGCTCTAGCAGACTACGAGCAGTACTTC.

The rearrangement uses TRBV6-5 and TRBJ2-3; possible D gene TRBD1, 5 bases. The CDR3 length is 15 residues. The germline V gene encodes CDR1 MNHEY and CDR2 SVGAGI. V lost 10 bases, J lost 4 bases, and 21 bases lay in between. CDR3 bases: TGTGCCACCGCCGATCCGGGCAAGGGGTCAGATACGCAGTATTTT. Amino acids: CATADPGKGSDTQYF.

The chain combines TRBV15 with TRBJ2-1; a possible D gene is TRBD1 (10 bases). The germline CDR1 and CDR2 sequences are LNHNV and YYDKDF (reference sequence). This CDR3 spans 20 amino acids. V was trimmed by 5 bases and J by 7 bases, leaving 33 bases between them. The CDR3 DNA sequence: TGTGCCACCAGCGCCCGGGACAGGGGAACTTTAGCGGGAGTTTGGAATGAGCAGTTCTTC. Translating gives CATSARDRGTLAGVWNEQFF.

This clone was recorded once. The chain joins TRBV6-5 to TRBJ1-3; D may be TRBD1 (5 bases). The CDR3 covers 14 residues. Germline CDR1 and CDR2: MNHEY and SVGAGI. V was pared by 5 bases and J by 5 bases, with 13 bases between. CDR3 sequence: CASSAADSRNTIYF. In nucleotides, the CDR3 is TGTGCCAGCAGTGCCGCCGACAGTCGAAACACCATATATTTT.